The 5 T cell receptor beta chains below all came from one sample that was sequenced in a study of T-cell memory formation after mild COVID-19. TCRdb called the 5' RACE reads again in MiXCR, with one record for every CDR3 protein. Of over 500,000 distinct CDR3 sequences listed, about 18% are singletons. The material sequenced was PBMCs or a T cell subset sorted from them (not recorded which). These receptors came from an adult woman who had mild COVID-19 (a few samples of this study predate the infection). Cell type and time point are not known.

The chain uses TRBV18 and TRBJ2-7, with 15 bases matching TRBD2. Germline V gene sequence: CDR1 KGHSH, CDR2 LQKENI. The CDR3 has 16 residues. Trimming cost V 3 bases and J 5 bases; bases outside gene matches: 5. The DNA for the CDR3 is TGTGCCAGCTCACCGGCTGGGACTAGCGGGAGGAACGAGCAGTACTTC. It is translated as CASSPAGTSGRNEQYF.

This chain joins TRBV18 and TRBJ1-5, with TRBD1 identical over 8 bases. J was trimmed by 0 bases and V by 5 bases; bases with no gene match: 9. The CDR3 covers 17 residues. Germline V gene data show CDR1 as KGHSH and CDR2 as LQKENI. The CDR3 is CASSDRDRQYSNQPQHF. The CDR3 DNA is TGTGCCAGCTCAGACCGGGACAGGCAATATAGCAATCAGCCCCAGCATTTT.

The V call is TRBV9, the J call TRBJ1-1; D is perhaps TRBD1 (6 bases). V shed 3 bases and J shed 4 bases, with 13 bases lying between them. Germline CDR1 SGDLS, CDR2 YYNGEE. CDR3 length: 14 amino acids. CDR3 protein: CASSADSQSTEAFF. The CDR3 nucleotides read TGTGCCAGCAGCGCGGACAGTCAATCCACTGAAGCTTTCTTT.

The rearrangement uses TRBV7-9 and TRBJ2-7; D gene unclear. V lost 8 bases and J 0 bases, leaving 17 bases between the germline ends. CDR1 is SEHNR, CDR2 FQNEAQ, per germline (reference sequence). The CDR3 length is 15 residues. CDR3 in DNA: TGTGCCAGCTCCCAAGTAGCCACAGACTCCTACGAGCAGTACTTC. This gives the protein CASSQVATDSYEQYF.

The chain uses TRBV6-1 and TRBJ2-7, with TRBD1 identical over 10 bases. Germline V gene lookup returns CDR1 MNHNS and CDR2 SASEGT. The CDR3 sequence is 15 residues long. V gave up 4 bases and J gave up 3 bases; unmatched junction bases: 6. CDR3 sequence (DNA): TGTGCCAGCAGTGTTTCGGGACAGGGGCACTACGAGCAGTACTTC. Protein: CASSVSGQGHYEQYF.